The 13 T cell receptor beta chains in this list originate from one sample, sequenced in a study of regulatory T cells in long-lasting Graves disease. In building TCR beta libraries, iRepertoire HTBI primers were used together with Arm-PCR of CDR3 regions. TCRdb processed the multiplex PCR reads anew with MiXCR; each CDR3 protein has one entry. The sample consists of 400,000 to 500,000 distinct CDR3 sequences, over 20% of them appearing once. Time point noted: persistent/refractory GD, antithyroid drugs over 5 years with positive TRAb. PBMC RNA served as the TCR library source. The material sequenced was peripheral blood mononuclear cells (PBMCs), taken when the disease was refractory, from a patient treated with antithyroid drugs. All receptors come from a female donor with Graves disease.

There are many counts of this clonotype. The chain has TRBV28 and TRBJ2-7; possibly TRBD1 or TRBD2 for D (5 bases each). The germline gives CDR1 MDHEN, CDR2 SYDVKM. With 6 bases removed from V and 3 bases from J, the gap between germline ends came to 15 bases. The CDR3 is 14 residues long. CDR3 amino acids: CASSLTGTDYEQYF. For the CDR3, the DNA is TGTGCCAGCAGCCTCACCGGGACGGACTACGAGCAGTACTTC.

CDR3 residues: CASIPSGSPYNEQFF. The CDR3 region has the DNA TGTGCCAGCATTCCCAGCGGGAGCCCCTACAATGAGCAGTTCTTC. This sequence joins TRBV28 and TRBJ2-1, with 8 bases fitting TRBD2. The ends lost 7 bases at V and 2 bases at J; junction bases unmatched: 7. This CDR3 is 15 amino acids long. From germline, CDR1 is MDHEN and CDR2 SYDVKM.

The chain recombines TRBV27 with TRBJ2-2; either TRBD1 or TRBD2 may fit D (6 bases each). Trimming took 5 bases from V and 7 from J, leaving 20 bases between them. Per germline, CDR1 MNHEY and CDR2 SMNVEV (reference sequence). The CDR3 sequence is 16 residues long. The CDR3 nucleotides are TGTGCCAGCAGTCAAGGGCAAATACAGGGAGGCGGGGAGCTGTTTTTT. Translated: CASSQGQIQGGGELFF.

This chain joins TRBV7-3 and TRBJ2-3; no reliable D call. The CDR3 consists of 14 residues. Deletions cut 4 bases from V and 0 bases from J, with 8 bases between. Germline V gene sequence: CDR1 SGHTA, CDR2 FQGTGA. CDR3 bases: TGTGCCAGCAGCTCAAAGCAGAGCACAGATACGCAGTATTTT. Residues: CASSSKQSTDTQYF.

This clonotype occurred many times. The DNA of the CDR3 is TGTGCCAGCAGTACACCGATGGTCTCCGGCTCTGGAAACACCATATATTTT. Translating it yields CASSTPMVSGSGNTIYF. The gene calls are TRBV28 and TRBJ1-3; D ambiguous. The ends were cut back, 5 bases at V and 0 bases at J, with 17 bases in the middle. CDR1 is MDHEN, CDR2 SYDVKM, per germline. This CDR3 is built from 17 residues.

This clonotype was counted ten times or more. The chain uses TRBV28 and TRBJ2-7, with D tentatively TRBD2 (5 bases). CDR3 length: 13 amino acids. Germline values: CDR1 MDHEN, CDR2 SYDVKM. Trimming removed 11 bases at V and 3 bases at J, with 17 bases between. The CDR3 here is CAGGGFGLYEQYF. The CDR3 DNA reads TGTGCCGGTGGAGGTTTCGGACTCTACGAGCAGTACTTC. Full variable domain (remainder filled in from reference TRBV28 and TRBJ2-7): DVKVTQSSRYLVKRTGEKVFLECVQDMDHENMFWYRQDPGLGLRLIYFSYDVKMKEKGDIPEGYSVSREKKERFSLILESASTNQTSMYLCAGGGFGLYEQYFGPGTRLTVT.

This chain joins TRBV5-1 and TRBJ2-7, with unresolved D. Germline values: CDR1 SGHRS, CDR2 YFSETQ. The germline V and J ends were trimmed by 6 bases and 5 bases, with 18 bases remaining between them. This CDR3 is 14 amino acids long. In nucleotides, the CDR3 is TGCGCCAGCACCAATCCTTGGCCGCCCCACGAGCAGTACTTC. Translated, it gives CASTNPWPPHEQYF. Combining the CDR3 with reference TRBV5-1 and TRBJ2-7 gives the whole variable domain KAGVTQTPRYLIKTRGQQVTLSCSPISGHRSVSWYQQTPGQGLQFLFEYFSETQRNKGNFPGRFSGRQFSNSRSEMNVSTLELGDSALYLCASTNPWPPHEQYFGPGTRLTVT.

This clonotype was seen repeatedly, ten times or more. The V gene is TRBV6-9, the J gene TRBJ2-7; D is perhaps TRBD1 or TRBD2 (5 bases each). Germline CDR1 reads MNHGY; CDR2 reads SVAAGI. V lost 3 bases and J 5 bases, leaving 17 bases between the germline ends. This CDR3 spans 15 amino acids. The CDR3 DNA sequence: TGTGCCAGCAGTTACTCTTTGAGGGGTATCAACGAGCAGTACTTC. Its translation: CASSYSLRGINEQYF.

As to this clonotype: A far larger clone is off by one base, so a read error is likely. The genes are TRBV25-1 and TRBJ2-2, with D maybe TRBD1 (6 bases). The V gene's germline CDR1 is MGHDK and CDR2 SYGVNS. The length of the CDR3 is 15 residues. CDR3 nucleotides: TGTGCCAGCAGGCTGACAGGAACGGGCACCGGGGAGCCGTTTTTT. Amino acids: CASRLTGTGTGEPFF.

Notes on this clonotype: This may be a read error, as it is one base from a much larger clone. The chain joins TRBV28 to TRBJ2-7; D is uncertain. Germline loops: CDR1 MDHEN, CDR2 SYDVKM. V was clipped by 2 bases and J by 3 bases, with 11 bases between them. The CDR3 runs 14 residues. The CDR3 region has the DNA TGTGCCAGCAGTTTAGCAAGGGAAATCTACGAGCAGTACTTC. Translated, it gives CASSLAREIYEQYF.

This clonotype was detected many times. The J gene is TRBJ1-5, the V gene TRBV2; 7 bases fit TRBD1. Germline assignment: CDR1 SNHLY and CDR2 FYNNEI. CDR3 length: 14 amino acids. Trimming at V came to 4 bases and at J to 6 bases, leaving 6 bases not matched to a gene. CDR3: CASSVDRVPQPQHF. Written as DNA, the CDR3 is TGTGCCAGCAGTGTTGACAGGGTCCCTCAGCCCCAGCATTTT. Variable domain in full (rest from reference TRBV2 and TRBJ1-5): EPEVTQTPSHQVTQMGQEVILRCVPISNHLYFYWYRQILGQKVEFLVSFYNNEISEKSEIFDDQFSVERPDGSNFTLKIRSTKLEDSAMYFCASSVDRVPQPQHFGDGTRLSIL.

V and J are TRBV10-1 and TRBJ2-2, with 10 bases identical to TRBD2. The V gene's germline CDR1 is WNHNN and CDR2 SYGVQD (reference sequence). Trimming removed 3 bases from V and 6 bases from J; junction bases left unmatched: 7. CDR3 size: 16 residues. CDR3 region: CASSDSSGSWPGELFF. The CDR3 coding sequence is TGCGCCAGCAGTGATTCTAGCGGGAGTTGGCCCGGGGAGCTGTTTTTT.

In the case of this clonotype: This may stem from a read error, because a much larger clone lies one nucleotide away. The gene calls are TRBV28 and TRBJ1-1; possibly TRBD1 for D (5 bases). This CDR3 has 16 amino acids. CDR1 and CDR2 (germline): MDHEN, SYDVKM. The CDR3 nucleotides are TGTGCCAGCAGCCTGGAGAGGGTGGAGGGGAACACTGGAGCTTTCTTT. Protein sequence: CASSLERVEGNTGAFF. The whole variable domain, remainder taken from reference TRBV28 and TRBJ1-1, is DVKVTQSSRYLVKRTGEKVFLECVQDMDHENMFWYRQDPGLGLRLIYFSYDVKMKEKGDIPEGYSVSREKKERFSLILESASTNQTSMYLCASSLERVEGNTGAFFGQGTRLTVV.